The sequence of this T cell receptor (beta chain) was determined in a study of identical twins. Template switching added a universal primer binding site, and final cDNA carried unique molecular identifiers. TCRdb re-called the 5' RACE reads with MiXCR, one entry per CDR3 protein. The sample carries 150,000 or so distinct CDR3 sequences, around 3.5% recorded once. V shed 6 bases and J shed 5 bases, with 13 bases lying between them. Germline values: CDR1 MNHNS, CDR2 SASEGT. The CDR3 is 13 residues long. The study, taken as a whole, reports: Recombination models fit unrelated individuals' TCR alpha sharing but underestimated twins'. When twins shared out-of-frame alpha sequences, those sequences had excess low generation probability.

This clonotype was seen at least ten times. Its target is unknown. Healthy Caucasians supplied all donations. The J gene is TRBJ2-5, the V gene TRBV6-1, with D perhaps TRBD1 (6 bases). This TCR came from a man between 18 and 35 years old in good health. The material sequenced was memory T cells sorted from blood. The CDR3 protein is CASRTGLSETQYF. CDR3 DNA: TGTGCCAGCAGAACAGGGTTAAGCGAGACCCAGTACTTC.